This note documents a single TCR beta chain sequence. Its antigen is not identified. Each TCR library consumed 3,000 to 4,500 ng of total RNA. TCRdb reprocessed the 5' RACE reads and reports one entry per CDR3 protein, with no DNA. This sample's table has roughly 100,000 distinct CDR3 sequences. The data belong to a study of monozygotic twins with inflammatory bowel disease. This CDR3 region has 14 residues. Germline loops: CDR1 DFQATT, CDR2 SNEGSKA (reference sequence). Findings and caveats of the study: Compared with healthy co-twins, IBD patients showed reduced TCRbeta repertoire diversity by inverse Simpson. People with IBD had fewer clonotypes in common with others than healthy twins did, especially with disease activity.

V and J are TRBV20-1 and TRBJ2-1. Sequencing was carried out using blood. The TCR was taken from a human donor with ulcerative colitis or Crohn's disease, or a healthy co-twin of an affected twin (not recorded which). CDR3 sequence: CSAGVSSAGDEQFF.